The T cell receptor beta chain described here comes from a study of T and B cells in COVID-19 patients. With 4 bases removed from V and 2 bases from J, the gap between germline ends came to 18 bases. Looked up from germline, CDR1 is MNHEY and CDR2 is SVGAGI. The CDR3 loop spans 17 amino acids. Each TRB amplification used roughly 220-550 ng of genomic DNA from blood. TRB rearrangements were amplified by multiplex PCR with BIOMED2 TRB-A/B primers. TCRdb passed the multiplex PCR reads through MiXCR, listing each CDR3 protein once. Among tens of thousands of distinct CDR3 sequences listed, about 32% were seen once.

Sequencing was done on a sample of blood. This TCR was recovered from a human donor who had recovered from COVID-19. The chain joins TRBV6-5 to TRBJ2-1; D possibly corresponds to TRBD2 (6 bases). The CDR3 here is CASSSLLADPTYNEQFF. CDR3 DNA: TGTGCCAGCAGTTCCCTATTAGCGGATCCAACCTACAATGAGCAGTTCTTC.